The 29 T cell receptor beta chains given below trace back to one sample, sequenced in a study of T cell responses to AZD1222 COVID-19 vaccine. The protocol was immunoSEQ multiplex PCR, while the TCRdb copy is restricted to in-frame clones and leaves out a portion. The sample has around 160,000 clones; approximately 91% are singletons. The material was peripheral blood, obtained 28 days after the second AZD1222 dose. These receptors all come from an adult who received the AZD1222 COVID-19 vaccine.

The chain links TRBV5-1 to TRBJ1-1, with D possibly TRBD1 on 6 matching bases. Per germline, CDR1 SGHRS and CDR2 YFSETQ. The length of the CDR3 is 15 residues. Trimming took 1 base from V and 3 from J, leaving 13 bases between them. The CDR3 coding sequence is TGCGCCAGCAGCTTGTTACCAGGGGCGGACACTGAAGCTTTCTTT. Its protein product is CASSLLPGADTEAFF.

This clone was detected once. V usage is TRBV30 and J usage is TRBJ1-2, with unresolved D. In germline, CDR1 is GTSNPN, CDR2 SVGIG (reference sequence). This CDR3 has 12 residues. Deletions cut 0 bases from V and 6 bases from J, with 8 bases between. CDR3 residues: CAWSVTGDGYTF. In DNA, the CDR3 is TGTGCCTGGAGTGTAACCGGGGATGGCTACACCTTC.

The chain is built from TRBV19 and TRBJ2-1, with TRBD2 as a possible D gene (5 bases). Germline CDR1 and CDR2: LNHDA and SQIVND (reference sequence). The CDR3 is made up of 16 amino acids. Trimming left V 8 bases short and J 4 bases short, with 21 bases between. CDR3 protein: CASGVVRRALYNEQFF. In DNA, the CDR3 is TGTGCCAGTGGGGTGGTAAGGCGGGCCCTGTACAATGAGCAGTTCTTC.

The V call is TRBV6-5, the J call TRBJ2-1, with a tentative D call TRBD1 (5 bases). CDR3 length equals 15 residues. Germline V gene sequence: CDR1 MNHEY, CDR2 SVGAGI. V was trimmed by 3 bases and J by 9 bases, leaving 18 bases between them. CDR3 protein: CASSYSWTPMGEQFF. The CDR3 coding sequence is TGTGCCAGCAGTTATAGTTGGACACCCATGGGTGAGCAGTTCTTC.

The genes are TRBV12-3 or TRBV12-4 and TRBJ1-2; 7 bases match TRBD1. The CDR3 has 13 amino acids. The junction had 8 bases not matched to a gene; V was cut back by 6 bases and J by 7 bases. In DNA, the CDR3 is TGTGCCAGCAGCCCCGACAGGGAGGTTGGCTACACCTTC. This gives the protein CASSPDREVGYTF.

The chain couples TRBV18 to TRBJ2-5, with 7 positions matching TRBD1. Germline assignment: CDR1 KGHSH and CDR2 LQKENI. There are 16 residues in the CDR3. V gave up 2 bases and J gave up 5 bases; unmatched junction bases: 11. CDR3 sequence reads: CASSPFGQAVGETQYF. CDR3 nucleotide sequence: TGTGCCAGCTCACCATTCGGACAGGCTGTTGGGGAGACCCAGTACTTC.

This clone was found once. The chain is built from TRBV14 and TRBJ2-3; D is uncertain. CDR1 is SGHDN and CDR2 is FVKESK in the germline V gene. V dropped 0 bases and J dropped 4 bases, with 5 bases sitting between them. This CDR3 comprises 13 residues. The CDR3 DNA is TGTGCCAGCAGCCAAGAACTTTCAGATACGCAGTATTTT. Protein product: CASSQELSDTQYF.

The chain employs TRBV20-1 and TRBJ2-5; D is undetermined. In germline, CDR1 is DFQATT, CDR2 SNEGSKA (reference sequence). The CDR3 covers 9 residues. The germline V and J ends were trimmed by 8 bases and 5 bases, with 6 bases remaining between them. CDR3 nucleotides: TGCAGTAGGCTGGAGACCCAGTACTTC. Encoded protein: CSRLETQYF.

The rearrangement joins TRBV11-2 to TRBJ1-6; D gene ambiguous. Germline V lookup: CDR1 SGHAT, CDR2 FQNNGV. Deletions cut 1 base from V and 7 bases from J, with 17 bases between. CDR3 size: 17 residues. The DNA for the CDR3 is TGTGCCAGCAGCTTAGTGGCCCTAGCGAGGAGAAATTCACCCCTCCACTTT. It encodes CASSLVALARRNSPLHF.

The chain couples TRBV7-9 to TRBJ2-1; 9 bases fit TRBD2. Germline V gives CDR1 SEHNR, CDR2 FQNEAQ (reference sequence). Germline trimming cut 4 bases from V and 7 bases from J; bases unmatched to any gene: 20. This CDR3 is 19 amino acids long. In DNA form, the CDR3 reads TGTGCCAGCAGCTCCCCCTCGATATTAGCGGGAGCTAGAGGGAATGAGCAGTTCTTC. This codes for CASSSPSILAGARGNEQFF.

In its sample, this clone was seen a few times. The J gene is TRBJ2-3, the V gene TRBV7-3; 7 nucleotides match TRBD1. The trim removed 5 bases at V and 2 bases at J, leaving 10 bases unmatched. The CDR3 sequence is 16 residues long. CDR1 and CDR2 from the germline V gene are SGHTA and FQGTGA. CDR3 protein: CASSAQQGLNTDTQYF. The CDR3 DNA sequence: TGTGCCAGCAGCGCTCAACAGGGGCTAAACACAGATACGCAGTATTTT.

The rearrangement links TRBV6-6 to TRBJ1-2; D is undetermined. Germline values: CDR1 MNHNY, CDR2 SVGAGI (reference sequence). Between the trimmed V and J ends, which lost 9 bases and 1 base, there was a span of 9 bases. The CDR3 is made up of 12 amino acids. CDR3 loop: CASYSLNYGYTF. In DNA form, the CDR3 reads TGTGCCAGTTACTCTCTTAACTATGGCTACACCTTC.

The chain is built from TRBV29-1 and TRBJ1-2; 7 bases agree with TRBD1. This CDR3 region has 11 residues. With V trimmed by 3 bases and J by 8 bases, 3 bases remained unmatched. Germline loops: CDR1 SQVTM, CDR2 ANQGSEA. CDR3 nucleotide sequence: TGCAGCGTTGACAGGGACAGCGGCTACACCTTC. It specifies CSVDRDSGYTF.

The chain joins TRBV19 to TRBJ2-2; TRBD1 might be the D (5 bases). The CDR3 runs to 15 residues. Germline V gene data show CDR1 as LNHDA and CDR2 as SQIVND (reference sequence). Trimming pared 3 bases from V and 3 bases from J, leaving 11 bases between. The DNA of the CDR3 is TGTGCCAGTAGTATGCAGGGTCGGGACACCGGGGAGCTGTTTTTT. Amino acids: CASSMQGRDTGELFF.

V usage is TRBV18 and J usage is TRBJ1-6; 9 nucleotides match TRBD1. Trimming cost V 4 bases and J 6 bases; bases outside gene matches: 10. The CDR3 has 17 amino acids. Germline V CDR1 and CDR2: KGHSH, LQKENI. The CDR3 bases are TGTGCCAGCTCACAAGTCCCCGGACAGGGGTTTAATTCACCCCTCCACTTT. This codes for CASSQVPGQGFNSPLHF.

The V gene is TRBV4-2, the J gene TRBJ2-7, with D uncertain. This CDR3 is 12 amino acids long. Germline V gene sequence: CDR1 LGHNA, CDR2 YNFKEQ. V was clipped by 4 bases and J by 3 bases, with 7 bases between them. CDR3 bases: TGTGCCAGCAGCCGGCCTAGCTACGAGCAGTACTTC. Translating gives CASSRPSYEQYF.

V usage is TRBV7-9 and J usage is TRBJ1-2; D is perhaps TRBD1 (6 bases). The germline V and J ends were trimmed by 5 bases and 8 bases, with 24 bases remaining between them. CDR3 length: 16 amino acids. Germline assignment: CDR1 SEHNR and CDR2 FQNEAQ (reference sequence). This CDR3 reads CASSTNRDGRLSGYTF. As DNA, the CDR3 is TGTGCCAGCAGCACAAACAGGGACGGCCGACTATCGGGCTACACCTTC.

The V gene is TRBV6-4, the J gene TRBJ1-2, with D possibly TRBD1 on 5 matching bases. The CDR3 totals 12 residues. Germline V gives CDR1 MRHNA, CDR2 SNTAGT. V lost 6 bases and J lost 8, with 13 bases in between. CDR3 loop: CASSPGEGGYTF. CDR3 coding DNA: TGTGCCAGCAGCCCTGGTGAGGGGGGCTACACCTTC.

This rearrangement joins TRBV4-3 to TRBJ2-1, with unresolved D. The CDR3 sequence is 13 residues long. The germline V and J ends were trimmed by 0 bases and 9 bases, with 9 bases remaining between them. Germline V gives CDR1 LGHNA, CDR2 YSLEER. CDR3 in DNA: TGCGCCAGCAGCCAAGACAGGCAGCGTGAGCAGTTCTTC. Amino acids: CASSQDRQREQFF.

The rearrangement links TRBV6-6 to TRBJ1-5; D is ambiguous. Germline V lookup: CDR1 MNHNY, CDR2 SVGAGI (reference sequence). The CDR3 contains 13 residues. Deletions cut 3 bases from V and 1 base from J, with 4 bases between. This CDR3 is CASSYRSNQPQHF. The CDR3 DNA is TGTGCCAGCAGTTATCGGAGCAATCAGCCCCAGCATTTT.

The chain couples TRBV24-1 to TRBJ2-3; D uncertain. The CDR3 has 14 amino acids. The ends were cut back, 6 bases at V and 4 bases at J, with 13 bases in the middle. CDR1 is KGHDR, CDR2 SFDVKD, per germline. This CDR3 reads CATSLAPSPDTQYF. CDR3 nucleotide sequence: TGTGCCACCAGTCTGGCACCTTCCCCAGATACGCAGTATTTT.

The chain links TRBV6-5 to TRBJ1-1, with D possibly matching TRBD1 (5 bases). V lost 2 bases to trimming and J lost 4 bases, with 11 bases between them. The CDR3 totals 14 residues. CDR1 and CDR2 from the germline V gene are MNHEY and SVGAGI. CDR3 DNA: TGTGCCAGCAGTTACACGGCGGGGGGCACTGAAGCTTTCTTT. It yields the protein CASSYTAGGTEAFF.

Written as DNA, the CDR3 is TGTGCCTGGAGTGGGGACAGACCTGGGGTTTCTGGAAACACCATATATTTT. Protein: CAWSGDRPGVSGNTIYF. V gene TRBV30 combines with J gene TRBJ1-3; 7 bases are a match to TRBD1. The germline V gene has CDR1 GTSNPN and CDR2 SVGIG (reference sequence). Unmatched junction bases numbered 10, after V lost 1 base and J lost 1 base. The CDR3 is 17 amino acids.

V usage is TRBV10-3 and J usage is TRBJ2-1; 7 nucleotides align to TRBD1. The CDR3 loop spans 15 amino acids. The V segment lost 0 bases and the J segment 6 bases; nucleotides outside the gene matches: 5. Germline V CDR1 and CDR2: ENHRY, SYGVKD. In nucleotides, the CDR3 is TGTGCCATCAGTGAGTCAGGGGGCCTTCGCAATGAGCAGTTCTTC. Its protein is CAISESGGLRNEQFF.

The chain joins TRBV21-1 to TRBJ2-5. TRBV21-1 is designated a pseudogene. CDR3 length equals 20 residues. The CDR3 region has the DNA TGTGCCAGCAGCAAAGCGCCCTCCAGTCCCGGGACCCGGGATGTAAAGACCCAGTACTTC. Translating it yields CASSKAPSSPGTRDVKTQYF.

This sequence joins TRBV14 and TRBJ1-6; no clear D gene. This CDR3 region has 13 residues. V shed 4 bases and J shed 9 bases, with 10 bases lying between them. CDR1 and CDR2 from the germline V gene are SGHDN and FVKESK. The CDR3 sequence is CASSPTRTSPLHF. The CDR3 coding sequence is TGTGCCAGCAGCCCCACTCGCACTTCACCCCTCCACTTT.

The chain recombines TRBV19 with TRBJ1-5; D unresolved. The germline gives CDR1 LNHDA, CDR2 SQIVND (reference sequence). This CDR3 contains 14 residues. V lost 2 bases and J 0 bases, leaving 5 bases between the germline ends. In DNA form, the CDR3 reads TGTGCCAGTAGTATAACATTTAGCAATCAGCCCCAGCATTTT. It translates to CASSITFSNQPQHF.

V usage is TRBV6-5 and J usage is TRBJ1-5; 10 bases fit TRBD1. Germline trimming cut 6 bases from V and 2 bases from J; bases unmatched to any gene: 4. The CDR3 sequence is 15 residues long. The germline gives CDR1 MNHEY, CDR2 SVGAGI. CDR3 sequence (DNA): TGTGCCAGCAGAGCGACAGGGGGCCGCAATCAGCCCCAGCATTTT. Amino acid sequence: CASRATGGRNQPQHF.

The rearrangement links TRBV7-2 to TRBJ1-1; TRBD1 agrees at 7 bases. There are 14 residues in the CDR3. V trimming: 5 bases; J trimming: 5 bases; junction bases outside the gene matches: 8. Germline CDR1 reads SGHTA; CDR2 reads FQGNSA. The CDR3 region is CASSPRQGVTEAFF. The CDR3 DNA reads TGTGCCAGCAGCCCCCGACAGGGAGTGACTGAAGCTTTCTTT.